This TCR beta chain comes out of a study of control samples from healthy donors and cancer patients. Produced via immunoSEQ multiplex PCR; TCRdb's table is partial and in-frame only. The sample shows roughly 120,000 clones, roughly 90% of them seen only once. V gave up 5 bases and J gave up 3 bases, with 11 bases separating them. CDR1 and CDR2 from the germline V gene are LNHDA and SQIVND (reference sequence). The CDR3 extends over 13 amino acids. The chain couples TRBV19 to TRBJ2-7; no definite D call. This clonotype was sampled from a man aged 50-59 years in good health. The sample taken for sequencing was blood. The CDR3 sequence: CASSQAGRYEQYF. CDR3 DNA: TGTGCCAGTAGTCAGGCAGGACGCTACGAGCAGTACTTC. Complete variable domain (other parts from reference TRBV19 and TRBJ2-7): DGGITQSPKYLFRKEGQNVTLSCEQNLNHDAMYWYRQDPGQGLRLIYYSQIVNDFQKGDIAEGYSVSREKKESFPLTVTSAQKNPTAFYLCASSQAGRYEQYFGPGTRLTVT.